Here is one T cell receptor (beta chain) with its context. Sequencing was performed with immunoSEQ multiplex PCR; in TCRdb, only in-frame clones are kept and a portion is missing. The table lists approximately 260,000 clones, over 80% of them singletons, with roughly 10% in the top ten. In Seattle, patients joined the study during active infection and were tracked longitudinally. This sample was taken from a study of blood T cell repertoires in COVID-19. Background on the study: PBMCs, B-cell-depleted T cells, or T cells provided the cDNA or gDNA that made up the material.

Sequences were obtained from peripheral blood. The origin of this receptor is a woman in her 70s with COVID-19, enrolled during active disease.

CDR3 region: CASSLSVPNPEAFF. DNA of the CDR3: TGTGCCAGCAGCCTAAGCGTCCCTAACCCTGAAGCTTTCTTT. The V gene is TRBV3-1 (or the pseudogene TRBV3-2), the J gene TRBJ1-1; D gene uncertain. Trimming cost V 4 bases and J 6 bases, with 15 bases left between them. Germline V lookup: CDR1 LGHDT, CDR2 YNNKEL (reference sequence). The CDR3 contains 14 residues.